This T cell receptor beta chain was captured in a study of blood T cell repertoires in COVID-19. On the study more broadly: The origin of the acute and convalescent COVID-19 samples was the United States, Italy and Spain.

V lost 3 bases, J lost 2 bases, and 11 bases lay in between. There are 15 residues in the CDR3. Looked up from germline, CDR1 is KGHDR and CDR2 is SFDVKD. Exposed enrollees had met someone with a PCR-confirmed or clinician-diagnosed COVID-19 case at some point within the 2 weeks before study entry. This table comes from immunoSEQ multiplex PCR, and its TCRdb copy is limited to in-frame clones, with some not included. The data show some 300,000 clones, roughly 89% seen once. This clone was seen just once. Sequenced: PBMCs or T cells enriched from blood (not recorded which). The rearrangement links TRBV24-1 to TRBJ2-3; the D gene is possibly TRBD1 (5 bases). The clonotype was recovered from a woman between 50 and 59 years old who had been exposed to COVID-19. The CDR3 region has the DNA TGTGCCACCAGTGATCAAGGACAATACACAGATACGCAGTATTTT. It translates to CATSDQGQYTDTQYF.